This T cell receptor (beta chain) was obtained from a study of CD8 T cells in ankylosing spondylitis. The J segment lost 8 bases and the V segment lost 3 bases, leaving 10 bases of the junction unmatched. The CDR3 loop spans 15 amino acids. Germline lookup yields CDR1 ENHRY and CDR2 SYGVKD. This clonotype was seen only a few times. Its specificity is not known. In making TCR beta libraries, quantitative 5'-RACE with molecular barcodes was used. TCRdb ran MiXCR on the 5' RACE reads and lists one entry per CDR3 protein. Seen here are some 270,000 distinct CDR3 sequences, 15% to 20% observed once, and the top ten hold less than 35%. Findings and limits, study-wide: There was a TCR beta motif, made of eight highly homologous variants, that appeared characteristic of ankylosing spondylitis blood. According to the report, clones linked to the disease were significantly enriched in matched synovial fluid samples taken from ankylosing spondylitis patients. Relatively scarce in peripheral blood, disease-linked clones were CD8+.

The receptor comes from a male donor with ankylosing spondylitis or in good health (not recorded which). Sequenced sample: blood, either unsorted or a sorted T cell fraction (not recorded which). The V and J genes are TRBV10-3 and TRBJ2-1; 7 bases match TRBD1. CDR3 sequence reads: CAISDPGQKGDEQFF. The DNA of the CDR3 is TGTGCCATCAGTGACCCGGGACAGAAGGGCGATGAGCAGTTCTTC.